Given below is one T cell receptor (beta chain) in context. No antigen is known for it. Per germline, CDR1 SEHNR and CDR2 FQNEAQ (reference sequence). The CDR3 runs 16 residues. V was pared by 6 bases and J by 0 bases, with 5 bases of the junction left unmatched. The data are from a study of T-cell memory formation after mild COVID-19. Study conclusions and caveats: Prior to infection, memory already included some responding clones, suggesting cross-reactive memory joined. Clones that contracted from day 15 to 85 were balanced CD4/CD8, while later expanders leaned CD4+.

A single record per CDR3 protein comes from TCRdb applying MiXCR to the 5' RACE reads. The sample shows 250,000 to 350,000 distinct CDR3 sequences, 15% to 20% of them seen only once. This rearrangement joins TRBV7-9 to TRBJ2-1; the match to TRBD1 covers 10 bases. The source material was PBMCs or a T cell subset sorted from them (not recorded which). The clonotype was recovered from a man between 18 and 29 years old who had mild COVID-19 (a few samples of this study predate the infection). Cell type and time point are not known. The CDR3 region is CASRPGQGGSYNEQFF. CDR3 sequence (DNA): TGTGCCAGCAGACCTGGACAGGGGGGCTCCTACAATGAGCAGTTCTTC.